A selection of T cell receptor beta chains follows, all from one sample in a study of blood T cell repertoires in COVID-19. The table came from immunoSEQ multiplex PCR; TCRdb's copy has only in-frame clones and leaves some out. Of over 400,000 clones in the sample, around nine tenths are singletons; the top ten hold roughly 8%. Sequencing input: peripheral blood. Receptors originate from a woman between 45 and 65 years old with COVID-19, enrolled during active disease. Both conserved end residues are part of each CDR3. The D gene is left open where the match is weak. Rows give clone size only sometimes, using once, few, many, or a class for an expanded clone.

d_gene | j_gene | abundance | v_gene | len | CDR3aa | CDR3nt
- | TRBJ2-1 | - | TRBV27 | 16 | CASSSSKQGSYNEQFF | TGTGCCAGCAGTTCGTCGAAACAGGGCTCCTACAATGAGCAGTTCTTC
- | TRBJ1-4 | once | TRBV6-5 | 14 | CASSYEPAGEKLFF | TGTGCCAGCAGTTACGAACCGGCGGGGGAAAAACTGTTTTTT
- | TRBJ1-6 | - | TRBV9 | 14 | CASSLQASNSPLHF | TGTGCCAGCAGCTTACAGGCGTCAAATTCACCCCTCCACTTT
- | TRBJ2-2 | - | TRBV19 | 17 | CASSIPSRGGDTGELFF | TGTGCCAGTAGTATCCCCTCGCGGGGCGGGGACACCGGGGAGCTGTTTTTT
- | TRBJ2-7 | - | TRBV30 | 15 | CAWSPPWTESYEQYF | TGTGCCTGGAGTCCCCCCTGGACAGAGTCCTACGAGCAGTACTTC
TRBD1 | TRBJ2-5 | - | TRBV5-4 | 14 | CASSPGGQGETQYF | TGTGCCAGCAGCCCCGGGGGACAGGGAGAGACCCAGTACTTC
TRBD1 | TRBJ2-7 | - | TRBV24-1 | 18 | CATSDTRSGTGVKSEQYF | TGTGCCACCAGTGATACAAGGTCCGGGACAGGGGTGAAGTCCGAGCAGTACTTC
- | TRBJ1-2 | - | TRBV30 | 13 | CAWSRVAGSGYTF | TGTGCCTGGAGTCGGGTTGCGGGATCGGGCTACACCTTC
TRBD1 | TRBJ1-3 | once | TRBV6-5 | 15 | CASSPRDRTGRTIYF | TGTGCCAGCAGTCCCCGGGACAGGACCGGGAGAACCATATATTTT
- | TRBJ2-1 | - | TRBV10-2 | 12 | CASSNRRGEQFF | TGCGCCAGCAGTAACCGCCGGGGTGAGCAGTTCTTC
- | TRBJ1-5 | - | TRBV28 | 14 | CASSPTDTYQPQHF | TGTGCCAGCAGCCCGACAGACACCTATCAGCCCCAGCATTTT
TRBD1 | TRBJ2-4 | - | TRBV27 | 14 | CASSLGQGAVNQYF | TGTGCCAGCAGTTTGGGTCAGGGGGCTGTAAATCAGTACTTC
- | TRBJ2-7 | - | TRBV20-1 | 11 | CSARFSREQYF | TGCAGTGCTAGATTCTCGAGGGAGCAGTACTTC
- | TRBJ2-3 | - | TRBV4-2 | 16 | CASSQELTDNTDTQYF | TGTGCCAGCAGCCAAGAGCTGACGGACAACACAGATACGCAGTATTTT
TRBD1 | TRBJ2-3 | - | TRBV6-5 | 16 | CASSYGGQGSLDTQYF | TGTGCCAGCAGTTACGGCGGACAGGGGAGTTTAGATACGCAGTATTTT
TRBD1 | TRBJ1-1 | once | TRBV9 | 15 | CASSASPGQGTEAFF | TGTGCCAGCAGCGCCAGTCCGGGACAGGGGACTGAAGCTTTCTTT
TRBD2 | TRBJ2-7 | - | TRBV2 | 15 | CASSWTSGGAYEQYF | TGTGCCAGCAGTTGGACTAGCGGGGGGGCTTACGAGCAGTACTTC
- | TRBJ2-5 | - | TRBV6-5 | 15 | CASSYSQGYQETQYF | TGTGCCAGCAGTTACTCACAGGGCTACCAAGAGACCCAGTACTTC
- | TRBJ2-7 | - | TRBV28 | 12 | CASSSGSYEQYF | TGTGCCAGCAGCTCGGGGTCCTACGAGCAGTACTTC
TRBD1 | TRBJ1-1 | - | TRBV19 | 15 | CASSIGGTGNTEAFF | TGTGCCAGTAGTATAGGGGGGACAGGGAACACTGAAGCTTTCTTT
- | TRBJ2-7 | - | TRBV4-2 | 12 | CASSQGSYEQYF | TGTGCCAGCAGCCAAGGCAGCTACGAGCAGTACTTC
TRBD1 | TRBJ1-2 | - | TRBV4-2 | 14 | CASSQDRTGYGYTF | TGTGCCAGCAGCCAAGATCGGACAGGCTATGGCTACACCTTC
TRBD1 | TRBJ2-7 | - | TRBV24-1 | 15 | CATSDLAGGVYEQYF | TGTGCCACCAGTGATTTGGCAGGGGGCGTTTACGAGCAGTACTTC
- | TRBJ1-1 | - | TRBV25-1 | 11 | CASSAGVEAFF | TGTGCCAGCAGTGCGGGGGTTGAAGCTTTCTTT
- | TRBJ2-7 | once | TRBV3-1/TRBV3-2 | 13 | CASSDSGGYEQYF | TGTGCCAGCAGTGATAGCGGAGGGTACGAGCAGTACTTC
TRBD1 | TRBJ1-2 | once | TRBV11-2 | 16 | CASSGRQGATLWGYTF | TGTGCCAGCAGCGGCCGACAGGGGGCGACGCTTTGGGGCTACACCTTC
TRBD1 | TRBJ1-5 | few | TRBV19 | 15 | CASSRQGEEGQPQHF | TGTGCCAGTAGTAGACAGGGAGAAGAGGGACAGCCCCAGCATTTT
- | TRBJ1-1 | - | TRBV5-1 | 14 | CASSLNRVGTEAFF | TGCGCCAGCAGCTTGAACAGGGTGGGAACTGAAGCTTTCTTT
- | TRBJ2-7 | - | TRBV7-9 | 13 | CASSLGTPREQYF | TGTGCCAGCAGCTTAGGCACCCCCAGAGAGCAGTACTTC
TRBD1 | TRBJ1-2 | - | TRBV19 | 14 | CASSEQGQDYGYTF | TGTGCCAGTAGTGAACAGGGACAGGACTATGGCTACACCTTC
- | TRBJ1-2 | - | TRBV2 | 13 | CASSEPRTNGYTF | TGTGCCAGCAGTGAACCTAGGACAAATGGCTACACCTTC
- | TRBJ1-2 | - | TRBV12-5 | 14 | CASGLDGQYYGYTF | TGTGCTAGTGGTTTGGACGGACAGTACTATGGCTACACCTTC
TRBD2 | TRBJ2-3 | - | TRBV7-9 | 17 | CASSRSGTSGGTDTQYF | TGTGCCAGCAGCCGTAGTGGGACTAGCGGGGGAACAGATACGCAGTATTTT
TRBD2 | TRBJ2-1 | - | TRBV5-8 | 19 | CASSLNVRAGGNSYNEQFF | TGTGCCAGCAGCCTCAATGTGAGAGCGGGGGGTAACTCCTACAATGAGCAGTTCTTC
- | TRBJ1-6 | few | TRBV28 | 16 | CASSPLEPGGDSPLHF | TGTGCCAGCAGTCCCCTTGAACCGGGCGGGGATTCACCCCTCCACTTT
- | TRBJ2-7 | - | TRBV10-3 | 11 | CAISESESKYF | TGTGCCATCAGTGAGTCAGAGAGCAAGTACTTC
- | TRBJ1-2 | - | TRBV5-1 | 14 | CASSLDREGYGYTF | TGCGCCAGCAGCTTGGACAGGGAGGGCTATGGCTACACCTTC
- | TRBJ1-1 | - | TRBV12-3/TRBV12-4 | 12 | CASRFTAAEAFF | TGTGCCAGCAGGTTTACAGCGGCTGAAGCTTTCTTT
- | TRBJ2-3 | - | TRBV5-1 | 14 | CASSQGVSTDTQYF | TGCGCCAGCAGCCAAGGGGTTAGCACAGATACGCAGTATTTT
- | TRBJ1-2 | once | TRBV6-1 | 13 | CASSEGGGYGYTF | TGTGCCAGCAGTGAAGGGGGGGGATATGGCTACACCTTC
- | TRBJ1-3 | - | TRBV6-5 | 16 | CASSSSTGSSGNTIYF | TGTGCCAGCAGTTCATCCACAGGGAGCTCTGGAAACACCATATATTTT
- | TRBJ1-2 | once | TRBV11-2 | 17 | CASSLGPGGFQARGYTF | TGTGCCAGCAGCTTAGGGCCTGGGGGGTTTCAGGCACGTGGCTACACCTTC
TRBD1 | TRBJ2-3 | - | TRBV7-2 | 14 | CASSPQTGPDTQYF | TGTGCCAGCAGCCCCCAGACAGGGCCAGATACGCAGTATTTT
TRBD1 | TRBJ1-1 | once | TRBV18 | 16 | CASSPIEGQDVTEAFF | TGTGCCAGCTCACCAATTGAGGGACAGGACGTCACTGAAGCTTTCTTT
- | TRBJ1-5 | - | TRBV5-1 | 13 | CASRGGDGQPQHF | TGCGCCAGTAGAGGGGGGGACGGTCAGCCCCAGCATTTT
- | TRBJ2-7 | - | TRBV10-3 | 14 | CAISEFGTNYEQYF | TGTGCCATCAGTGAATTCGGGACAAACTACGAGCAGTACTTC
- | TRBJ1-2 | once | TRBV10-1 | 16 | CASSEVRQVRNYGYTF | TGCGCCAGCAGTGAAGTACGGCAGGTACGAAACTATGGCTACACCTTC
- | TRBJ2-7 | - | TRBV11-2 | 11 | CASSVTYEQYF | TGTGCCAGCAGCGTCACCTACGAGCAGTACTTC
- | TRBJ1-5 | - | TRBV30 | 13 | CAWGLNSNQPQHF | TGTGCCTGGGGACTGAATAGCAATCAGCCCCAGCATTTT
TRBD2 | TRBJ2-3 | - | TRBV20-1 | 14 | CSASSAGGLDTQYF | TGCAGTGCTAGTAGCGCGGGGGGGCTCGATACGCAGTATTTT
TRBD1 | TRBJ1-2 | - | TRBV6-1 | 15 | CASSEWTGANYGYTF | TGTGCCAGCAGTGAGTGGACAGGGGCTAACTATGGCTACACCTTC
TRBD2 | TRBJ2-1 | - | TRBV5-1 | 14 | CASSLAGGDNEQFF | TGCGCCAGCAGCTTGGCCGGGGGGGACAATGAGCAGTTCTTC
- | TRBJ2-1 | - | TRBV28 | 15 | CATTDANHTYNEQFF | TGTGCCACTACAGACGCAAACCATACTTACAATGAGCAGTTCTTC
- | TRBJ1-1 | - | TRBV6-5 | 14 | CASTQGALGTEAFF | TGTGCCAGCACACAGGGCGCTCTAGGGACTGAAGCTTTCTTT
- | TRBJ2-7 | - | TRBV6-6 | 13 | CASKDGGSYEQYF | TGTGCCAGCAAGGATGGCGGTTCCTACGAGCAGTACTTC
- | TRBJ2-3 | - | TRBV24-1 | 15 | CATSDPGIDTDTQYF | TGTGCCACCAGTGACCCCGGGATAGACACAGATACGCAGTATTTT
- | TRBJ2-5 | - | TRBV30 | 14 | CAFKRGADQETQYF | TGTGCCTTTAAACGGGGGGCGGACCAAGAGACCCAGTACTTC
- | TRBJ2-3 | - | TRBV7-3 | 15 | CASSLMGGAGDTQYF | TGTGCCAGCAGCTTAATGGGCGGGGCCGGAGATACGCAGTATTTT
TRBD1 | TRBJ1-2 | - | TRBV5-1 | 16 | CASSLLGTGVSYGYTF | TGCGCCAGCAGCTTGCTAGGGACAGGGGTGAGCTATGGCTACACCTTC
TRBD2 | TRBJ2-1 | - | TRBV4-2 | 20 | CASSQDSRTSGVLSYNEQFF | TGTGCCAGCAGCCAAGATAGTCGGACTAGCGGGGTCCTCTCCTACAATGAGCAGTTCTTC